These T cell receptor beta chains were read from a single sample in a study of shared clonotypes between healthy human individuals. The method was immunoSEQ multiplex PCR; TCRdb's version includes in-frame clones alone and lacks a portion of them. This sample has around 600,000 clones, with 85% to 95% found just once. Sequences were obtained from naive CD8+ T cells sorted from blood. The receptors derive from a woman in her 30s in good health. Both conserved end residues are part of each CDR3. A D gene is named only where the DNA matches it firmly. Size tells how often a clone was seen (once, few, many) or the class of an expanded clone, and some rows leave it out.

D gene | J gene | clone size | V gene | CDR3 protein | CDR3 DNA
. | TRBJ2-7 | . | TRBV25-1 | CASSENYEQYF | TGTGCCAGCAGTGAAAACTACGAGCAGTACTTC
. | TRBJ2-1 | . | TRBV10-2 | CASSDYARPPVYNEQFF | TGCGCCAGCAGTGATTACGCGCGGCCACCTGTCTACAATGAGCAGTTCTTC
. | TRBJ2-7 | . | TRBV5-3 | CARSFLWQGSSDEQYF | TGTGCCAGAAGCTTTTTGTGGCAGGGGAGTTCGGACGAGCAGTACTTC
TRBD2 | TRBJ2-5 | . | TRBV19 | CASSIVGRAWETQYF | TGTGCCAGTAGTATAGTGGGGAGGGCTTGGGAGACCCAGTACTTC
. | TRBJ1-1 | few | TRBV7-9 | CAGDLWNTEAFF | TGTGCCGGGGACCTCTGGAACACTGAAGCTTTCTTT
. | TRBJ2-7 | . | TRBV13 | CASSPRDGNYEQYF | TGTGCCAGCAGCCCCCGGGACGGTAACTACGAGCAGTACTTC
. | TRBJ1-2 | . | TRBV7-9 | CASSDWTDNYGYTF | TGTGCCAGCAGCGATTGGACGGATAACTATGGCTACACCTTC
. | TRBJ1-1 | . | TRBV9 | CASSVDGGWENTEAFF | TGTGCCAGCAGCGTAGACGGGGGCTGGGAGAACACTGAAGCTTTCTTT
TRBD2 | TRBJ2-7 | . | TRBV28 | CASSPLAGVHEQYF | TGTGCCAGCAGTCCTCTAGCGGGAGTTCACGAGCAGTACTTC
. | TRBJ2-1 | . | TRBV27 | CASSLRTPNEQFF | TGTGCCAGCAGTTTAAGGACTCCCAATGAGCAGTTCTTC
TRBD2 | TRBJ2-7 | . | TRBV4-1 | CASSQARTSPSYEQYF | TGCGCCAGCAGCCAAGCCCGGACTAGCCCCTCCTACGAGCAGTACTTC
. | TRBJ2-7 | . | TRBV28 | CASRSPQTGLYEQYF | TGTGCCAGCAGGTCACCTCAAACAGGGCTCTACGAGCAGTACTTC
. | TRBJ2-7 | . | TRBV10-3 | CAISDSALDEQYF | TGTGCCATCAGTGACTCGGCCCTTGACGAGCAGTACTTC
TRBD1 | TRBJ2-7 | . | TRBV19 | CASRDRGSYEQYF | TGTGCCAGTAGAGACAGGGGCTCCTACGAGCAGTACTTC
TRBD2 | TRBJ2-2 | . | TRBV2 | CASSEWFSGSSGELFF | TGTGCCAGCAGTGAATGGTTTAGCGGGAGTTCCGGGGAGCTGTTTTTT
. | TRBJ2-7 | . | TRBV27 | CASSLVGVRGEQYF | TGTGCCAGCAGTTTAGTGGGAGTTAGGGGCGAGCAGTACTTC
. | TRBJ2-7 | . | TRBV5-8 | CASSLAGHQYEQYF | TGTGCCAGCAGCTTGGCTGGACACCAGTACGAGCAGTACTTC